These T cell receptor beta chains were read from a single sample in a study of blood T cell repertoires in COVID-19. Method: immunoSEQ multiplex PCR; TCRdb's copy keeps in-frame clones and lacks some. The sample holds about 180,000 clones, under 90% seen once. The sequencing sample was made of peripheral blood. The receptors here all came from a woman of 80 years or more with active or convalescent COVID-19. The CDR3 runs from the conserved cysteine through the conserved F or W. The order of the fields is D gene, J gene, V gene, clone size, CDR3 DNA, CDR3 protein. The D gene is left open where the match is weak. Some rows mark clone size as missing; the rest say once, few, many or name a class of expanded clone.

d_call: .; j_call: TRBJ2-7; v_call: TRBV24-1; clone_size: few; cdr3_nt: TGTGCCACCAGTGATTTGCTTGGTGGTTGCGGATCCCCGTCGAATTACGAGCAGTACTTC; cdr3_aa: CATSDLLGGCGSPSNYEQYF
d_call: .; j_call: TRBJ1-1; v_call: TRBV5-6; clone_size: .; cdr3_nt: TGTGCCAGCAGCTTGGATCCGGGGAACACTGAAGCTTTCTTT; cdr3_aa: CASSLDPGNTEAFF
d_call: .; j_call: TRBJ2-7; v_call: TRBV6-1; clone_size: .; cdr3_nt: TGTGCCAGCAGTGAATCCCATGGGCCGATCAGCTACGAGCAGTACTTC; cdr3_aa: CASSESHGPISYEQYF
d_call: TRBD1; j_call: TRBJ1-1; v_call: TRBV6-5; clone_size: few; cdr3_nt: TGTGCCAGCAGTTACCGGGGACAGGGTGACACTGAAGCTTTCTTT; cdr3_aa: CASSYRGQGDTEAFF
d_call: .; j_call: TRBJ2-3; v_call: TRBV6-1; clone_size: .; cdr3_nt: TGTGCCAGCAGTGAAGCGGCGGCTAGCAAGGATACGCAGTATTTT; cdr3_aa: CASSEAAASKDTQYF
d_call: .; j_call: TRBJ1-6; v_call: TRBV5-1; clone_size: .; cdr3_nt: TGCGCCAGCAGCAAGGACAGCGCGAGTTCACCCCTCCACTTT; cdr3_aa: CASSKDSASSPLHF
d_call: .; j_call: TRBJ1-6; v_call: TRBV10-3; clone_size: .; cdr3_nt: TGTGCCATCAGCGGTCTAGGGGAAAATTCACCCCTCCACTTT; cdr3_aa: CAISGLGENSPLHF
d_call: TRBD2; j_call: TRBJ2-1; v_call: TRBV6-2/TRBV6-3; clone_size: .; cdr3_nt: TGTGCCAGCAGTCACAAGCGGGAGGGGTCAAAGGAGCAGTTCTTC; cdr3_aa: CASSHKREGSKEQFF
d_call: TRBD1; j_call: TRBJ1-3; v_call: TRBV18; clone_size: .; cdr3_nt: TGTGCCAGCTCACCAGCGACAGGGCCCTCTGGAAACACCATATATTTT; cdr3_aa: CASSPATGPSGNTIYF
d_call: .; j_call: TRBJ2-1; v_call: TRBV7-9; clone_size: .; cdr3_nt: TGTGCCAGCAGCCGAGAAGGTTGGAGGTTGCCCTACAATGAGCAGTTCTTC; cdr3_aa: CASSREGWRLPYNEQFF
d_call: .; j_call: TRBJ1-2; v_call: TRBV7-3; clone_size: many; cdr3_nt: TGTGCCAGCAGCTTGGGGGCTGGGTATGGCTACACCTTC; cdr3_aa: CASSLGAGYGYTF
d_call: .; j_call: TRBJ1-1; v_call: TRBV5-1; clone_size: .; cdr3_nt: TGCGCCAGCAGCCCGAGGCGGGGCCGGGGGACTGAAGCTTTCTTT; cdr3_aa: CASSPRRGRGTEAFF
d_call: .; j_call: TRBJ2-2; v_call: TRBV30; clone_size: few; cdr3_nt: TGTGCCTGGAGTCGGGCCCAGGGTGGAACCGGGGAGCTGTTTTTT; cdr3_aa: CAWSRAQGGTGELFF
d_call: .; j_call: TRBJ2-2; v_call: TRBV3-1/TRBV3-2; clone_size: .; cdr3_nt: TGTGCCAGCAGCCATCCTACCGGGGAGCTGTTTTTT; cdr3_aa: CASSHPTGELFF
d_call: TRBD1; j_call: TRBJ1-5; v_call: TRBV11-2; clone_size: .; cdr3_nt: TGTGCCAGCAGCCGAACGACAGGGGCTAGCAATCAGCCCCAGCATTTT; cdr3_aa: CASSRTTGASNQPQHF
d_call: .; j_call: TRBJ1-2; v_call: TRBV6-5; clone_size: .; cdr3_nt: TGTGCCAGCAGTTACCGTCAGGGTTACTATGGCTACACCTTC; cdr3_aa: CASSYRQGYYGYTF
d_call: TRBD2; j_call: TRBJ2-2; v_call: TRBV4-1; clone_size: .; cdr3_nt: TGCGCCAGCAGCCAATTTGGGACTAGCGGGAGGACGAACACCGGGGAGCTGTTTTTT; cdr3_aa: CASSQFGTSGRTNTGELFF
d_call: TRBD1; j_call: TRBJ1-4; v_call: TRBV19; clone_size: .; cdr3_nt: TGTGCCAGTAGTATCCAGGGGGCCGGTGAAAAACTGTTTTTT; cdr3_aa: CASSIQGAGEKLFF
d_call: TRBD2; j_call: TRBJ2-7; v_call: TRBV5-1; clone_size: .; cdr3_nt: TGCGCCAGCAGCTCCGGACTAGCGGGGGTTTTCGAGCAGTACTTC; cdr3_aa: CASSSGLAGVFEQYF
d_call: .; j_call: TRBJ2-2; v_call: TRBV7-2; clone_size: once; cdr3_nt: TGTGCCAGCAGCTTAGGGGTAGCGCAGGGACTCGGGGAGCTGTTTTTT; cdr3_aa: CASSLGVAQGLGELFF
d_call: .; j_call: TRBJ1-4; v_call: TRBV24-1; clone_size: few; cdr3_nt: TGTGCCACCAGTGATTTGATGGTGGGCCCCAACCCGACTAATGAAAAACTGTTTTTT; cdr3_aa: CATSDLMVGPNPTNEKLFF
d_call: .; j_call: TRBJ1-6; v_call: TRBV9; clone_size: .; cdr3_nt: TGTGCCAGCAGCCCAGTCACGGGGAATTCACCCCTCCACTTT; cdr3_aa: CASSPVTGNSPLHF
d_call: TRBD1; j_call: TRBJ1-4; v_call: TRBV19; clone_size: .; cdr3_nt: TGTGCCAGTAGTATCAGGGGGGCTTGGGAAAAACTGTTTTTT; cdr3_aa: CASSIRGAWEKLFF
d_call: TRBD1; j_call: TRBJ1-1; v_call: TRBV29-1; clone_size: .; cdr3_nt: TGCAGCGGACGGATACGGACAGGGCACACTGAAGCTTTCTTT; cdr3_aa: CSGRIRTGHTEAFF
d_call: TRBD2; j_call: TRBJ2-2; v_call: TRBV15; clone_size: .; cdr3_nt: TGTGCCACCAGCAGGCAAGCGGGAGGCGCCGGGGAGCTGTTTTTT; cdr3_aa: CATSRQAGGAGELFF
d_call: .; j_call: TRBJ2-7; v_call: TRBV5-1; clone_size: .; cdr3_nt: TGCGCCAGCAAAACTGGCGGGTCCTACGAGCAGTACTTC; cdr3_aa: CASKTGGSYEQYF
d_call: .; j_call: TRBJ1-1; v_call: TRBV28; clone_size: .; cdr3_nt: TGTGCCTCCACGGGGTCCCCCGGAGCCACTGAAGCTTTCTTT; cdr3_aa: CASTGSPGATEAFF
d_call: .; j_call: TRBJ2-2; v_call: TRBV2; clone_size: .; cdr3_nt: TGTGCCAGCCTTAGGACAGCCAACACCGGGGAGCTGTTTTTT; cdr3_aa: CASLRTANTGELFF
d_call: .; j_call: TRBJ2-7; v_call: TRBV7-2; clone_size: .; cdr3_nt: TGTGCCAGCAGCTTTATTAACTACGAGCAGTACTTC; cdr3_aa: CASSFINYEQYF
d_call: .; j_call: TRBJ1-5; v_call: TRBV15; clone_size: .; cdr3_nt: TGTGCCACCAGCAGAAAACAGGGTGGCAATCAGCCCCAGCATTTT; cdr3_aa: CATSRKQGGNQPQHF
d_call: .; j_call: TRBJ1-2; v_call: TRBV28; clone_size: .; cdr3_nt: TGTGCCAGCGCGCAGGGATACTATGGCTACACCTTC; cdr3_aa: CASAQGYYGYTF
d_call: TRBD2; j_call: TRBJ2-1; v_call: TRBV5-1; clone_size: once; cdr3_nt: TGCGCCAGCAGCTTGGCTAGCGGGAGGCTTGTCGGGGAGCAGTTCTTC; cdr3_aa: CASSLASGRLVGEQFF
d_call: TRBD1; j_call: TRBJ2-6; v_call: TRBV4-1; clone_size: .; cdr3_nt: TGCGCCAGCAGCCAAGTATACAGGGGGGCTGGGGCCAACGTCCTGACTTTC; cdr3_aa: CASSQVYRGAGANVLTF
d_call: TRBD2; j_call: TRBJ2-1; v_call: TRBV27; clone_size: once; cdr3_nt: TGTGCCAGCAGTTTATTGTCTAGCGGGAGGAGGAATGAGCAGTTCTTC; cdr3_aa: CASSLLSSGRRNEQFF
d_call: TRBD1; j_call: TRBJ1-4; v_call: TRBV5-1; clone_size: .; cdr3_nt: TGCGCCAGCAGCCCCTACCAAACCGGGACAGGGACTTATAATGAAAAACTGTTTTTT; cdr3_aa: CASSPYQTGTGTYNEKLFF
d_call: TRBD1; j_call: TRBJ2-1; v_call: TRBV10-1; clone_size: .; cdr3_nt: TGCGCCAGCAGTGAGTCATCGGGACAGGGGTTCGGTGAGCAGTTCTTC; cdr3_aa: CASSESSGQGFGEQFF
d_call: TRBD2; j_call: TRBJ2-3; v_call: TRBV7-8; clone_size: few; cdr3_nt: TGTGCCAGCAGCTACGGACTAGCGGGAAGAGATACGCAGTATTTT; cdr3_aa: CASSYGLAGRDTQYF
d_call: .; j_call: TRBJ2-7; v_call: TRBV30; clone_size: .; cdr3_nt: TGTGCTCATGGCGGGGGCAGGGGAACCTACGAGCAGTACTTC; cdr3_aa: CAHGGGRGTYEQYF
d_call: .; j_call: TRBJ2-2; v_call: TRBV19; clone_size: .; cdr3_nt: TGTGCCAGTAGTATAGGAGGCCAAGACACCGGGGAGCTGTTTTTT; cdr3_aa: CASSIGGQDTGELFF